One TCR beta chain is described in this entry. Donors each provided roughly 9.6 milliliters of peripheral blood. Each sample gave at least 6 million isolated PBMCs. Together with a sample-barcoded 5' primer, a J-beta primer mix was included in a second PCR lasting roughly 6 to 12 cycles. Through a template-switch adaptor with 12 random nucleotides, each cDNA molecule received a tag. TCRdb redid the calling of the 5' RACE reads with MiXCR, one entry per CDR3 protein. The data contain about 1,800,000 distinct CDR3 sequences, 28% of them singletons. The data were taken from a study of blood T cells in healthy people across ages. Trimming left V 1 base short and J 2 bases short, with 18 bases between. Per germline, CDR1 SGHAT and CDR2 FQNNGV. CDR3 length: 17 residues.

V usage is TRBV11-2 and J usage is TRBJ2-7, with D tentatively TRBD1 (5 bases). Material: blood. The receptor was derived from a woman under 40 in good health. CDR3 in amino acids: CASSLGIGANATYEQYF. For the CDR3, the DNA is TGTGCCAGCAGCTTAGGTATAGGGGCCAACGCGACCTACGAGCAGTACTTC.